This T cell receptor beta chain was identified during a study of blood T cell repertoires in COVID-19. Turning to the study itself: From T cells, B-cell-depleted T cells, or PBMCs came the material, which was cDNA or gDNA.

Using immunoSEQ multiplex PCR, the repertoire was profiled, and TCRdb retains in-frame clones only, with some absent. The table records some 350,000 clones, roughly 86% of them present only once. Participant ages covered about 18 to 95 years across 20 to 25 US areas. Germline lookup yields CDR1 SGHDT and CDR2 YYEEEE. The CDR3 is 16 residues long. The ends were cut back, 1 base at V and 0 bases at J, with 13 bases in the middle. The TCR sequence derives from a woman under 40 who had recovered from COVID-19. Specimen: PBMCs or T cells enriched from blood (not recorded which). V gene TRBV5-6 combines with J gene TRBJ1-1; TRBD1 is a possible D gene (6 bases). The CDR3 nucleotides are TGTGCCAGCAGCTTGCCGAACAGGGCGATGAACACTGAAGCTTTCTTT. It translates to CASSLPNRAMNTEAFF.